These 27 T cell receptor beta chains were sequenced from one sample in a study of blood T cells in healthy people across ages. The use of a sample-barcoded 5' primer and a J-beta primer mix characterized a second PCR of roughly 6 to 11 cycles. From the 5' RACE reads, TCRdb called clonotypes with MiXCR, one entry per CDR3 protein. Among roughly 1.5 million distinct CDR3 sequences, approximately 42% were seen once, and the ten largest hold more than 4%. Sequencing was done on a sample of blood. The source is a woman between 18 and 30 years old in good health.

The V gene is TRBV4-1, the J gene TRBJ1-1; D is unresolved. Per germline, CDR1 MGHRA and CDR2 YSYEKL. The CDR3 length is 15 residues. The V end was cut by 0 bases, the J end by 5 bases, with 13 bases between. The CDR3 DNA reads TGCGCCAGCAGCCAAGAAGTGGTGGGTGGGACTGAAGCTTTCTTT. The encoded protein is CASSQEVVGGTEAFF.

For this clonotype: The junction does not match germline at one end; this may be a read error. The chain employs TRBV29-1 and TRBJ1-2; D is ambiguous. Germline-derived CDR1 and CDR2 are SQVTM and ANQGSEA. The CDR3 has 11 residues. CDR3 residues: CSVRTTHGHTF. The DNA for the CDR3 is TGCAGCGTTCGGACTACCCATGGCCACACCTTC.

The chain recombines TRBV6-1 with TRBJ1-3; D unclear. The germline V gene encodes CDR1 MNHNS and CDR2 SASEGT. The CDR3 covers 18 residues. The V gene lost 2 bases and the J gene lost 0 bases, with 17 bases spanning the gap. CDR3 nucleotides: TGTGCCAGCAGTGAAAGTGAGGAGGCCAGCTACTCTGGAAACACCATATATTTT. Protein product: CASSESEEASYSGNTIYF.

This clonotype has more than one count but fewer than ten. J is TRBJ2-1 and V is TRBV15; 10 bases align to TRBD2. The J segment lost 2 bases and the V segment lost 4 bases, leaving 5 bases of the junction unmatched. The CDR3 spans 16 residues. Germline CDR1 is LNHNV and CDR2 is YYDKDF (reference sequence). The CDR3 nucleotides read TGTGCCACCAGCAACCAACTAGCGGGGACCTACAATGAGCAGTTCTTC. The encoded protein is CATSNQLAGTYNEQFF.

The sample holds a few counts of this clonotype. The V and J genes are TRBV29-1 and TRBJ2-1, with TRBD1 identical over 8 bases. Trimming cost V 3 bases and J 4 bases; bases outside gene matches: 8. Germline CDR1 reads SQVTM; CDR2 reads ANQGSEA. This CDR3 region has 15 residues. In DNA, the CDR3 is TGCAGCGTTGATGCCCCGGGACAGGCTTACAATGAGCAGTTCTTC. It codes for CSVDAPGQAYNEQFF.

The V gene is TRBV25-1, the J gene TRBJ2-2; TRBD2 is a possible D gene (7 bases). This CDR3 region has 18 residues. Between the trimmed V and J ends, which lost 2 bases and 6 bases, there was a span of 22 bases. Germline-derived CDR1 and CDR2 are MGHDK and SYGVNS. CDR3 amino acids: CASSERGGERVMSGELFF. The DNA for the CDR3 is TGTGCCAGCAGTGAAAGGGGGGGCGAACGGGTAATGTCCGGGGAGCTGTTTTTT.

V and J are TRBV3-1 and TRBJ1-1; D perhaps matches TRBD1 (6 bases). The CDR3 contains 15 residues. V lost 0 bases, J lost 1 base, and 9 bases lay in between. CDR1 and CDR2 (germline): LGHDT, YNNKEL (reference sequence). The CDR3: CASSQEGGPNTEAFF. The CDR3 coding sequence is TGTGCCAGCAGCCAAGAAGGGGGACCGAACACTGAAGCTTTCTTT.

The CDR3 protein is CSASGGDYNEQYF. The CDR3 nucleotides read TGCAGTGCTAGCGGGGGCGACTACAATGAGCAGTACTTC. This chain links TRBV20-1 with TRBJ2-1, with D perhaps TRBD1 or TRBD2 (6 bases each). The assigned J gene may be wrong: the sequence end matches TRBJ2-7 better. The CDR3 has 13 amino acids. The germline gives CDR1 DFQATT, CDR2 SNEGSKA (reference sequence).

This sequence joins TRBV24-1 and TRBJ2-2, with a weak D call TRBD1 (5 bases). The CDR3 contains 15 residues. Germline CDR1 and CDR2: KGHDR and SFDVKD. Trimming removed 7 bases from V and 0 bases from J, with 11 bases in between. The CDR3 DNA follows: TGTGCCACCAGCCACCCAGGGACGAACACCGGGGAGCTGTTTTTT. Translated, it gives CATSHPGTNTGELFF.

The chain couples TRBV20-1 to TRBJ2-3, with D possibly matching TRBD2 (5 bases). Trimming left V 3 bases short and J 1 base short, with 17 bases between. Germline lookup yields CDR1 DFQATT and CDR2 SNEGSKA (reference sequence). This CDR3 is 16 amino acids long. The CDR3 DNA is TGCAGTGCTAGGGACTCCTGGTTAACTGGCACAGATACGCAGTATTTT. It encodes CSARDSWLTGTDTQYF.

This clonotype was seen a handful of times. The V call is TRBV15, the J call TRBJ1-2; a possible D gene is TRBD1 (6 bases). Germline CDR1 LNHNV, CDR2 YYDKDF (reference sequence). Trimming took off 4 bases at V and 7 bases at J, with 16 bases between the two ends. The length of the CDR3 is 14 residues. Here the CDR3 reads CATSMRLGGSGYTF. The CDR3 DNA follows: TGTGCCACCAGCATGCGCTTGGGGGGCTCTGGCTACACCTTC. The variable domain in full, with the rest retrieved from reference TRBV15 and TRBJ1-2, is DAMVIQNPRYQVTQFGKPVTLSCSQTLNHNVMYWYQQKSSQAPKLLFHYYDKDFNNEADTPDNFQSRRPNTSFCFLDIRSPGLGDTAMYLCATSMRLGGSGYTFGSGTRLTVV.

This chain connects TRBV3-1 to TRBJ1-1; 7 nucleotides align to TRBD1. The V and J ends lost 5 bases and 1 base, in that order; junction bases with no gene match: 7. The CDR3 consists of 15 residues. Germline values: CDR1 LGHDT, CDR2 YNNKEL (reference sequence). The DNA of the CDR3 is TGTGCCAGCAGCTCTAACAGGGGCCCGAACACTGAAGCTTTCTTT. It specifies CASSSNRGPNTEAFF.

The chain joins TRBV18 to TRBJ2-5; D remains unclear. CDR3 length: 14 amino acids. The V end was cut by 0 bases, the J end by 4 bases, with 9 bases between. CDR1 and CDR2 (germline): KGHSH, LQKENI. CDR3 protein: CASSPPISPETQYF. The CDR3 region has the DNA TGTGCCAGCTCACCACCGATTAGCCCAGAGACCCAGTACTTC.

J is TRBJ2-4 and V is TRBV14; TRBD1 agrees at 8 bases. Looked up from germline, CDR1 is SGHDN and CDR2 is FVKESK. V was clipped by 5 bases and J by 9 bases; unmatched bases: 9. The CDR3 loop spans 14 amino acids. Here the CDR3 reads CASSLRLTGAIQYF. Written as DNA, the CDR3 is TGTGCCAGCAGCTTACGACTGACAGGGGCCATTCAGTACTTC.

This clonotype was found a few times. V gene TRBV20-1 combines with J gene TRBJ2-3, with 12 nucleotides matching TRBD2. After removal of 0 bases from V and 3 bases from J, the junction contained 7 bases not matched to a gene. CDR1 is DFQATT and CDR2 is SNEGSKA in the germline V gene (reference sequence). This CDR3 is built from 17 residues. The CDR3 nucleotides are TGCAGTGCTAGAGATCGCAGACTAGCGGGGGCAACAGATACGCAGTATTTT. Protein sequence: CSARDRRLAGATDTQYF.

V is TRBV12-3 or TRBV12-4 and J is TRBJ1-1; D unresolved. CDR3 length equals 13 residues. The V and J ends lost 3 bases and 5 bases respectively, with 10 bases between them. This CDR3 is CASSFGVSTEAFF. The CDR3 DNA reads TGTGCCAGCAGTTTTGGAGTCTCTACTGAAGCTTTCTTT.

The chain recombines TRBV29-1 with TRBJ2-1; a possible D gene is TRBD1 (6 bases). The J call is doubtful: the DNA matches TRBJ2-7 better. The CDR3 has 14 amino acids. The germline gives CDR1 SQVTM, CDR2 ANQGSEA. CDR3 in amino acids: CSVEGQSSYNEQYF. The CDR3 DNA is TGCAGCGTTGAGGGACAAAGCTCCTACAATGAGCAGTACTTC.

Note on this clonotype: Germline and junction disagree at one end, which may indicate a read error. The chain joins TRBV30 to TRBJ1-5; no firm D call. Germline lookup yields CDR1 GTSNPN and CDR2 SVGIG (reference sequence). The CDR3 extends over 14 amino acids. The CDR3 DNA sequence: TGTGCCTGGAGTATGTATAGGTACAATAAGCCCCAGCATTTT. Residues: CAWSMYRYNKPQHF.

V is TRBV7-2 and J is TRBJ2-3; 11 bases agree with TRBD2. This CDR3 is built from 17 residues. V was pared by 3 bases and J by 4 bases, with 9 bases of the junction left unmatched. CDR1 and CDR2 from the germline V gene are SGHTA and FQGNSA. The CDR3 nucleotides read TGTGCCAGCAGCTTGTTGGGTAGCGGGAGGGGGGCAGATACGCAGTATTTT. Residues: CASSLLGSGRGADTQYF.

This clonotype was counted at least ten times. V is TRBV3-1 and J is TRBJ2-1, with 8 bases lining up with TRBD2. This CDR3 is 14 amino acids long. The germline gives CDR1 LGHDT, CDR2 YNNKEL (reference sequence). Germline trimming cut 3 bases from V and 6 bases from J; bases unmatched to any gene: 4. The CDR3 region is CASSQFLAGNEQFF. The CDR3 nucleotides read TGTGCCAGCAGCCAGTTTCTAGCGGGCAATGAGCAGTTCTTC.

This clonotype was seen only once. This chain links TRBV20-1 with TRBJ1-1; no firm D call. The CDR3 length is 13 residues. Germline-derived CDR1 and CDR2 are DFQATT and SNEGSKA (reference sequence). The CDR3 loop reads CTAFPITGTEAFF. The CDR3 bases are TGCACCGCTTTCCCGATTACGGGGACTGAAGCTTTCTTT.

V is TRBV20-1 and J is TRBJ1-4; maybe TRBD1 (6 bases). The CDR3 totals 14 residues. The ends were cut back, 3 bases at V and 7 bases at J, with 15 bases in the middle. CDR1 and CDR2 (germline): DFQATT, SNEGSKA (reference sequence). The CDR3: CSASTGTRTEKLFF. In DNA, the CDR3 is TGCAGTGCTAGTACCGGGACACGCACTGAAAAACTGTTTTTT.

The J gene is TRBJ1-1, the V gene TRBV9; D gene ambiguous. V was pared by 3 bases and J by 3 bases, with 18 bases between. Germline V lookup: CDR1 SGDLS, CDR2 YYNGEE. The CDR3 sequence is 16 residues long. The CDR3 DNA reads as TGTGCCAGCAGCGCCCACCGAGAGAGGGTTGACACTGAAGCTTTCTTT. This gives the protein CASSAHRERVDTEAFF.

This clonotype has just a few counts. The CDR3 sequence: CASSRPAGTQYF. For the CDR3, the DNA is TGTGCCAGCAGTCGACCGGCGGGGACCCAGTACTTC. The gene calls are TRBV12-3 or TRBV12-4 and TRBJ2-5; D possibly corresponds to TRBD2 (5 bases). V gave up 5 bases and J gave up 7 bases, with 11 bases separating them. The CDR3 length is 12 residues.

This clonotype was counted only a few times. This rearrangement joins TRBV4-1 to TRBJ2-7; 13 bases are a match to TRBD2. Germline loops: CDR1 MGHRA, CDR2 YSYEKL. This CDR3 contains 17 residues. With 0 bases clipped from V and 1 base from J, the junction kept 3 bases outside the gene matches. The CDR3 nucleotides are TGCGCCAGCAGCCAAGAAGGACTAGCGGGGGCATCCTACGAGCAGTACTTC. Translation: CASSQEGLAGASYEQYF.

This rearrangement joins TRBV6-2 or TRBV6-3 to TRBJ2-5; D is undetermined. Trimming left V 2 bases short and J 8 bases short, with 15 bases between. This CDR3 spans 14 amino acids. Germline V CDR1 and CDR2: MNHEY, SVGEGT. CDR3 protein: CASSYVAESRTQYF. The CDR3 DNA follows: TGTGCCAGCAGTTACGTGGCGGAATCGCGAACCCAGTACTTC.

The chain carries TRBV19 and TRBJ1-2; a possible D gene is TRBD1 (6 bases). The CDR3 contains 14 residues. Trimming left V 1 base short and J 4 bases short, with 10 bases between. Germline V gene sequence: CDR1 LNHDA, CDR2 SQIVND (reference sequence). The CDR3 bases are TGTGCCAGTAGTATAGCCGACAGGCTCTATGGCTACACCTTC. Translating gives CASSIADRLYGYTF. The full variable domain, completed using reference TRBV19 and TRBJ1-2, is DGGITQSPKYLFRKEGQNVTLSCEQNLNHDAMYWYRQDPGQGLRLIYYSQIVNDFQKGDIAEGYSVSREKKESFPLTVTSAQKNPTAFYLCASSIADRLYGYTFGSGTRLTVV.